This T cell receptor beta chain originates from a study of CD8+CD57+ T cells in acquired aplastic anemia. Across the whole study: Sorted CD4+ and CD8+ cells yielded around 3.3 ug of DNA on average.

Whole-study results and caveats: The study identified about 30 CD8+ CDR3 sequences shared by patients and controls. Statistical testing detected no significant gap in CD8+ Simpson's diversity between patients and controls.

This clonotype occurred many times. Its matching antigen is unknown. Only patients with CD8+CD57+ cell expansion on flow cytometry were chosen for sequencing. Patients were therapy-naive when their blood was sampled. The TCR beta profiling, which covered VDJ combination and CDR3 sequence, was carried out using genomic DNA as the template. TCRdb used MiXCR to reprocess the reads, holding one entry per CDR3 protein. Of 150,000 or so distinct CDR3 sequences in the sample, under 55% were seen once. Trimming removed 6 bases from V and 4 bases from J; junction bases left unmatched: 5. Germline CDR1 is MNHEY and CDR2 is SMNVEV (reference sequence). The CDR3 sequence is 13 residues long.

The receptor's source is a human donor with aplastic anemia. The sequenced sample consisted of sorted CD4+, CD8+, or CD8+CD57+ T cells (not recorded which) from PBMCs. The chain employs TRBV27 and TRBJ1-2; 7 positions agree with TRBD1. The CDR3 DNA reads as TGTGCCAGCAGATTGACAGGGAGCTATGGCTACACCTTC. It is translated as CASRLTGSYGYTF.